Reported below is one T cell receptor beta chain. The sample originates from a study of blood T cell repertoires in COVID-19. Turning to the study itself: The United States, Italy and Spain were the sources of the acute and convalescent COVID-19 samples.

Method: immunoSEQ multiplex PCR; TCRdb's copy keeps in-frame clones and lacks some. The sample lists hundreds of thousands of clones, roughly 90% seen once, with roughly 6% in the top ten. This CDR3 is 12 amino acids long. The V end was cut by 9 bases, the J end by 4 bases, with 12 bases between. Germline V gives CDR1 MRHNA, CDR2 SNTAGT. The sequence was collected from a woman younger than 45 with acute COVID-19. This rearrangement joins TRBV6-4 to TRBJ1-2, with D possibly TRBD1 on 5 matching bases. Sample: PBMCs or T cells enriched from blood (not recorded which). CDR3 residues: CASPRDSYGYTF. DNA for the CDR3: TGTGCCAGTCCGCGGGACTCCTATGGCTACACCTTC.